Here is one TCR beta chain with its context. The antigen is not known. This entry is derived from a study of T-cell reconstitution after alpha-beta-depleted transplantation in children. General observations from the study: Alpha-beta T cells about two months after transplant reportedly derived from several hundred expanded graft clones.

The TCRbeta library incorporated unique molecular identifiers. MiXCR, run by TCRdb on the PCR reads, gives a single entry per CDR3 protein. The table includes around 700,000 distinct CDR3 sequences, about 12% detected once. This CDR3 has 12 amino acids. V lost 6 bases to trimming and J lost 6 bases, with 9 bases between them. This sequence was found in a girl aged 2 to 10 with congenital amegakaryocytic thrombocytopenia, due to receive a stem cell transplant. The V gene is TRBV12-3 or TRBV12-4, the J gene TRBJ1-5; perhaps TRBD1 as D (5 bases). The starting material was PBMCs, obtained before TCRalphabeta/CD19-depleted stem cell transplant. This chain's CDR3 is CASRSGGQPQHF. The CDR3 coding sequence is TGTGCCAGCAGGTCCGGGGGTCAGCCCCAGCATTTT.